This T cell receptor (beta chain) was captured by sequencing in a study of blood T cell repertoires in COVID-19. The overall study: Specimens from acute and convalescent COVID-19 originated in the United States, Italy and Spain.

Trimming took off 5 bases at V and 0 bases at J, with 8 bases between the two ends. The CDR3 is 15 residues long. CDR1 MNHEY and CDR2 SMNVEV come from the germline V gene (reference sequence). Authors' analysis steps: Using reference gene primer amplification, nucleated cell counts were estimated. Assay used: immunoSEQ multiplex PCR; TCRdb lists only in-frame clones, some missing. Clonal size and the V and J genes are those of that table, whereas D and trimming came from the DNA. The sample has around 270,000 clones; around 88% are singletons. This TCR came from a man in his forties with acute or convalescent COVID-19. V gene TRBV27 combines with J gene TRBJ2-6; D uncertain. Sequences were obtained from peripheral blood. The CDR3 DNA is TGTGCCAGCAGTCCGGGTGCCTCTGGGGCCAACGTCCTGACTTTC. This codes for CASSPGASGANVLTF.